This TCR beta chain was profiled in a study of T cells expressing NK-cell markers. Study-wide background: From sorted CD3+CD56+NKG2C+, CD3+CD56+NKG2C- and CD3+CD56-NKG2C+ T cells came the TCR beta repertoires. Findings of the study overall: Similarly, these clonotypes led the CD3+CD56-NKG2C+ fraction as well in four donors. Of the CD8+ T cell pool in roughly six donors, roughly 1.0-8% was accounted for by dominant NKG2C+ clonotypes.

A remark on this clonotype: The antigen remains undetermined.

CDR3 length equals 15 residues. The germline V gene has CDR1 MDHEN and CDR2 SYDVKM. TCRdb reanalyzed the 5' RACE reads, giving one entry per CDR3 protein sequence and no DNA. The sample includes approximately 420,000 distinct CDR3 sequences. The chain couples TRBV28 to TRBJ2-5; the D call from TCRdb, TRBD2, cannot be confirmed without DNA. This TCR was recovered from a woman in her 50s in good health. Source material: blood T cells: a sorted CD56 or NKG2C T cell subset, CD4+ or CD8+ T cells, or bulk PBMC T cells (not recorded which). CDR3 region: CASSPVRLAEETQYF.